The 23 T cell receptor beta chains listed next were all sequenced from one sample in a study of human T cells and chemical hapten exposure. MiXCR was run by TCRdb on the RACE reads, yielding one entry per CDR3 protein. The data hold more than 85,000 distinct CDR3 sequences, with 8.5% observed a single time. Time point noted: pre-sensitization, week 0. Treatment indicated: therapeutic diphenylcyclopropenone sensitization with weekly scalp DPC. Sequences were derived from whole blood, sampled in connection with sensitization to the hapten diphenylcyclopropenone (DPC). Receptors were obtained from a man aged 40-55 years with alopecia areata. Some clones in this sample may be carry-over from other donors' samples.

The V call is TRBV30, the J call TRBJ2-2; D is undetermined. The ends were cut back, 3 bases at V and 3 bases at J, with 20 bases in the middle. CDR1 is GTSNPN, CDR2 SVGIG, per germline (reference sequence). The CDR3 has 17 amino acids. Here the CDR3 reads CAWRVGSGFRDTGELFF. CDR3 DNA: TGTGCCTGGAGGGTCGGGTCGGGCTTTCGGGACACCGGGGAGCTGTTTTTT. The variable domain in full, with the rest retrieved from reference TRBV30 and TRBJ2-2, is SQTIHQWPATLVQPVGSPLSLECTVEGTSNPNLYWYRQAAGRGLQLLFYSVGIGQISSEVPQNLSASRPQDRQFILSSKKLLLSDSGFYLCAWRVGSGFRDTGELFFGEGSRLTVL.

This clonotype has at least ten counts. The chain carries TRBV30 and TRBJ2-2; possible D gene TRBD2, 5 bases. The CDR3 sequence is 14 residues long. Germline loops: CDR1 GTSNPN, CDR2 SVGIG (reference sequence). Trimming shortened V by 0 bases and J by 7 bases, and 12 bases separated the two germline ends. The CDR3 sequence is CAWSVAGIGGELFF. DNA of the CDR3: TGTGCCTGGAGTGTGGCCGGGATCGGCGGGGAGCTGTTTTTT.

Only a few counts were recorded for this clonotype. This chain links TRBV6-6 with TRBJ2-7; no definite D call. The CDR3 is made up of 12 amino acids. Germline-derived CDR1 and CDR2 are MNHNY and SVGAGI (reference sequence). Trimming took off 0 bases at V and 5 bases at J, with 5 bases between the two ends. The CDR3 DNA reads TGTGCCAGCAGTTACTCGACGGACGAGCAGTACTTC. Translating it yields CASSYSTDEQYF.

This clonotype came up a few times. CDR3 protein: CASSLGQGDEQFF. The CDR3 bases are TGTGCCAGCAGCCTCGGACAGGGCGATGAGCAGTTCTTC. This chain joins TRBV11-3 and TRBJ2-1, with TRBD1 matching over 8 bases. With 5 bases clipped from V and 8 bases from J, the junction kept 5 bases outside the gene matches. Looked up from germline, CDR1 is SGHNT and CDR2 is YENEEA. This CDR3 has 13 residues.

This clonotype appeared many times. Here the CDR3 DNA reads TGCAGCGCCGCCTGGGACAGGGGAAGCGAGCAGTACTTC. Protein sequence: CSAAWDRGSEQYF. The genes are TRBV29-1 and TRBJ2-7; 10 bases fit TRBD1. J was trimmed by 6 bases and V by 7 bases; bases with no gene match: 9. The CDR3 loop spans 13 amino acids. Germline CDR1 reads SQVTM; CDR2 reads ANQGSEA.

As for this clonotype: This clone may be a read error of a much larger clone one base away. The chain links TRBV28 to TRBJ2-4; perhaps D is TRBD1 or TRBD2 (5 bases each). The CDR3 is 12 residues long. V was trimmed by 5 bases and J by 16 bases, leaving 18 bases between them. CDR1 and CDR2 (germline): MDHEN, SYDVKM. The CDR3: CASSTSSGRYYF. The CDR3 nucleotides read TGTGCCAGCAGTACCTCCTCGGGGCGCTACTACTTC.

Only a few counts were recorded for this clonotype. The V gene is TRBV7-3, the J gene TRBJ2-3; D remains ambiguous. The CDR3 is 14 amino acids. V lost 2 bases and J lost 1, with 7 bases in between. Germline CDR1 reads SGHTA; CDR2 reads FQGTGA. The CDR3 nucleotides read TGTGCCAGCAGCTTAGTTACTGGCACAGATACGCAGTATTTT. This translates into CASSLVTGTDTQYF.

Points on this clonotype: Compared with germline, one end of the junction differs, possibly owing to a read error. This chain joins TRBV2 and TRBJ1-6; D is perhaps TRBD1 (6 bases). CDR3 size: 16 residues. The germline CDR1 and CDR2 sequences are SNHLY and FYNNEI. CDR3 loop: CAISEEGVLNNSPLHF. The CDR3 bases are TGTGCCATCAGTGAAGAGGGGGTGCTTAATAATTCACCCCTCCACTTT.

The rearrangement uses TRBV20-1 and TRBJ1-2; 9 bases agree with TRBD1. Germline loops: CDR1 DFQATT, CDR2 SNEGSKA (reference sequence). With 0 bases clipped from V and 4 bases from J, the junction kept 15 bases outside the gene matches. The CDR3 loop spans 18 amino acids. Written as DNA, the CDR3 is TGCAGTGCTAGAGATTTCGCGTACCCGGGACAGGGCGTCTATGGCTACACCTTC. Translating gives CSARDFAYPGQGVYGYTF.

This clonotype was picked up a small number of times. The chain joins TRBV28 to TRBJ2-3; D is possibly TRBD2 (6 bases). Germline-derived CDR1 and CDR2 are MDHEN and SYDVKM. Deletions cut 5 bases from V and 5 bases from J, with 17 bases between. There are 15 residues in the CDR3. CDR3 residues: CASSRESTGVDTQYF. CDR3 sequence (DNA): TGTGCCAGCAGTCGGGAATCGACGGGAGTAGATACGCAGTATTTT. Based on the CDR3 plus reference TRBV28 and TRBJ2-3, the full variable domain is DVKVTQSSRYLVKRTGEKVFLECVQDMDHENMFWYRQDPGLGLRLIYFSYDVKMKEKGDIPEGYSVSREKKERFSLILESASTNQTSMYLCASSRESTGVDTQYFGPGTRLTVL.

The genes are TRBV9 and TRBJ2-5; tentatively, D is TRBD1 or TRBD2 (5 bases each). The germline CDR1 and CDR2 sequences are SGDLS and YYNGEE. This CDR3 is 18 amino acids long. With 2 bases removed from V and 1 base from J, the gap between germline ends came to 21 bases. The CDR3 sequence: CASSVRSTAAGTQETQYF. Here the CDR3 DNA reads TGTGCCAGCAGCGTCCGTAGTACCGCAGCCGGGACCCAAGAGACCCAGTACTTC. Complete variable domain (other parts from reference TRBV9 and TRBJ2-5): DSGVTQTPKHLITATGQRVTLRCSPRSGDLSVYWYQQSLDQGLQFLIQYYNGEERAKGNILERFSAQQFPDLHSELNLSSLELGDSALYFCASSVRSTAAGTQETQYFGPGTRLLVL.

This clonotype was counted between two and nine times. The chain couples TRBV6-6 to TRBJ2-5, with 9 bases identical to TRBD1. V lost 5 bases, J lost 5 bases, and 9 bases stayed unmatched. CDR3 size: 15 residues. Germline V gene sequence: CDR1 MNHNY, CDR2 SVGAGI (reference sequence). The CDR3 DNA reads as TGTGCCAGCAGTCAGGAAAGACAGGGGGAGGAGACCCAGTACTTC. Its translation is CASSQERQGEETQYF.

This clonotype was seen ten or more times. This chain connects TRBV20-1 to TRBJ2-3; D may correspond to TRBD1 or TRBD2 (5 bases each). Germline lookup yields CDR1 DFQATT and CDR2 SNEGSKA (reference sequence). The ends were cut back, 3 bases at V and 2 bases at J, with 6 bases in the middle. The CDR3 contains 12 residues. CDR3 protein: CSASGTTDTQYF. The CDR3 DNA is TGCAGTGCTAGCGGGACCACAGATACGCAGTATTTT.

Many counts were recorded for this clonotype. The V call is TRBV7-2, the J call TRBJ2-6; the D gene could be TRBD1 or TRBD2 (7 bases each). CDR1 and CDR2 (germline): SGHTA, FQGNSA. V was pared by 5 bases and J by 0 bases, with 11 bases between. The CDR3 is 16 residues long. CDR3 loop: CASSPGGGSGANVLTF. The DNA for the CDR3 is TGTGCCAGCAGCCCAGGGGGGGGCTCTGGGGCCAACGTCCTGACTTTC.

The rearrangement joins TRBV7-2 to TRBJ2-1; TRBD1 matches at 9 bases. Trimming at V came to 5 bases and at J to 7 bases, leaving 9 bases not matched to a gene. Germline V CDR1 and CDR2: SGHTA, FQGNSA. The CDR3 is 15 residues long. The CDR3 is CASSHRDRVVNEQFF. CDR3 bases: TGTGCCAGCAGCCACCGGGACAGGGTGGTAAATGAGCAGTTCTTC. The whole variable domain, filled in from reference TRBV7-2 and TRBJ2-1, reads GAGVSQSPSNKVTEKGKDVELRCDPISGHTALYWYRQSLGQGLEFLIYFQGNSAPDKSGLPSDRFSAERTGGSVSTLTIQRTQQEDSAVYLCASSHRDRVVNEQFFGPGTRLTVL.

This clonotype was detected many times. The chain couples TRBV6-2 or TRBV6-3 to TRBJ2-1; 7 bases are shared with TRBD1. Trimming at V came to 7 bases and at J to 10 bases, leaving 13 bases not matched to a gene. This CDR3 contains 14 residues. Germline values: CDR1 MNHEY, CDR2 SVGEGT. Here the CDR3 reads CASTDRDKRWEQFF. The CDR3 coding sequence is TGTGCCAGCACCGACAGGGATAAGCGCTGGGAGCAGTTCTTC.

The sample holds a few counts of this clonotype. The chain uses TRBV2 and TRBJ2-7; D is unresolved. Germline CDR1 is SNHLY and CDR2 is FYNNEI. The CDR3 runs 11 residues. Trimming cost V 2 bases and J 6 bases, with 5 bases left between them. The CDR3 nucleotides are TGTGCCAGCAGTGAAACGAGCGAGCAGTACGTC. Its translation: CASSETSEQYV.

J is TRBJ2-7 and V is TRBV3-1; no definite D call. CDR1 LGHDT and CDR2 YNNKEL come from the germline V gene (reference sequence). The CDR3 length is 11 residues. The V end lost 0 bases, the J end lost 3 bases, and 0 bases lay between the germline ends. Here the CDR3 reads CASSQDYEQYF. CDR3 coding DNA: TGTGCCAGCAGCCAAGACTACGAGCAGTACTTC.

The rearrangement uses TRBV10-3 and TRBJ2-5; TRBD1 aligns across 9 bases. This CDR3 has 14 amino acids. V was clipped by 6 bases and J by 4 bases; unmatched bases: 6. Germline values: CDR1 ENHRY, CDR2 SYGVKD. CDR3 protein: CAIRGDRDGETQYF. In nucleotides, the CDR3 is TGTGCCATCAGAGGGGACAGGGACGGAGAGACCCAGTACTTC.

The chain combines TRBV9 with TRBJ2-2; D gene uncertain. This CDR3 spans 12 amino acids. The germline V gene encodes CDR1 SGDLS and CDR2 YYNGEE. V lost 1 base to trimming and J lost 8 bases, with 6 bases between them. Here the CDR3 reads CASSVISGELFF. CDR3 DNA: TGTGCCAGCAGCGTAATCTCTGGGGAGCTGTTTTTT.

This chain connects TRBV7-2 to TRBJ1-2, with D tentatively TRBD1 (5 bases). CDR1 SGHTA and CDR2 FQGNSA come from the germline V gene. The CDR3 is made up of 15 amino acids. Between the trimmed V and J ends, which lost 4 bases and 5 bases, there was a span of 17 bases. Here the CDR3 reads CASSSQRDRNYGYTF. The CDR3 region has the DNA TGTGCCAGCAGCTCGCAGAGGGACCGAAATTATGGCTACACCTTC.

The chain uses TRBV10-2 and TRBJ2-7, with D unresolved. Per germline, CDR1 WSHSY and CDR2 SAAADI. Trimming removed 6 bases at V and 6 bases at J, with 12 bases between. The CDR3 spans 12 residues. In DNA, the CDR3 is TGCGCCAGCAGCCTCACGACGGCCGAGCAGTACGTC. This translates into CASSLTTAEQYV.

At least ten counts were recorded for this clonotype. The CDR3 is CSAIYASGGTDTQYF. CDR3 nucleotide sequence: TGCAGTGCTATATATGCTAGCGGGGGAACAGATACGCAGTATTTT. The chain couples TRBV20-1 to TRBJ2-3; 10 bases are a match to TRBD2. CDR1 and CDR2 (germline): DFQATT, SNEGSKA (reference sequence). Germline trimming cut 4 bases from V and 3 bases from J; bases unmatched to any gene: 7. The CDR3 loop spans 15 amino acids.